This TCR beta chain is from a study of blood T cell repertoires in COVID-19. Per the original data handling: Nucleated cell number was recorded as an estimate derived from reference gene primer amplification. Clones were read by immunoSEQ multiplex PCR, and TCRdb kept only the in-frame ones, dropping some. V and J calls and clone size are given by that table; D and trimming were obtained from the DNA. Among about 170,000 clones listed, approximately 86% were seen once. The CDR3 sequence is 14 residues long. The germline V gene has CDR1 SGDLS and CDR2 YYNGEE. The germline V and J ends were trimmed by 4 bases and 1 base, with 12 bases remaining between them. This clone was seen once.

V usage is TRBV9 and J usage is TRBJ2-7, with D possibly matching TRBD1 (6 bases). Sequencing was performed on peripheral blood. This receptor was taken from an elderly woman with COVID-19, enrolled during active disease. Here the CDR3 DNA reads TGTGCCAGCAGCCCCGCCGGGACATCCTACGAGCAGTACTTC. It yields the protein CASSPAGTSYEQYF.